This section outlines one TCR beta chain sequence together with its context. Its antigen is undetermined. Repertoires were generated with immunoSEQ multiplex PCR, while TCRdb's copy carries only in-frame clones and drops some. This sample has 32,000 or so clones, with about 85% found just once. This sample stems from a study of a mutant IDH1 vaccine in newly diagnosed glioma. The germline CDR1 and CDR2 sequences are SQVTM and ANQGSEA. CDR3 length equals 13 residues. With 3 bases removed from V and 3 bases from J, the gap between germline ends came to 11 bases. Sample time point: week 5, during vaccination. The vaccine gave 300 ug of a 20-mer mutant IDH1 peptide subcutaneously per dose.

The rearrangement joins TRBV29-1 to TRBJ1-2; D is ambiguous. Sequenced here: peripheral blood mononuclear cells (PBMCs), sampled from a glioma patient whose treatment included an IDH1 peptide vaccine. The sequence came from a woman aged 35 to 49 with glioma. Some clones in this sample may be carry-over from other donors' samples. This CDR3 reads CSVDPQEDYGYTF. The CDR3, as DNA: TGCAGCGTTGATCCTCAGGAAGACTATGGCTACACCTTC. The variable domain in full, with the rest retrieved from reference TRBV29-1 and TRBJ1-2, is SAVISQKPSRDICQRGTSLTIQCQVDSQVTMMFWYRQQPGQSLTLIATANQGSEATYESGFVIDKFPISRPNLTFSTLTVSNMSPEDSSIYLCSVDPQEDYGYTFGSGTRLTVV.